The T cell receptor beta chain described here comes from a study of T cells in Graves' hyperthyroidism and ophthalmopathy. Study-level background: Prior to any treatment, at the point of initial diagnosis, peripheral blood was collected. Whole-study findings and limits: Median prediction lead before ophthalmopathy onset was 5 to 7 months with the model. The majority of expanded thyroid clonotypes above 0.001 also appeared in blood.

Germline CDR1 is DFQATT and CDR2 is SNEGSKA (reference sequence). The ends were cut back, 2 bases at V and 2 bases at J, with 11 bases in the middle. CDR3 length equals 14 residues. Under 3 months was the duration of disease in ophthalmopathy patients, who also had a Clinical Activity Score of at least 3 and a NOSPECS grade of at least 4. Researchers amplified the TCR beta CDR3 regions from RNA transcripts. Primed by the HTBI set, a first-round RT-PCR was run on the TCR CDR3. TCRdb recomputed calls from the multiplex PCR reads with MiXCR, one row per CDR3 protein. The table has around 540,000 distinct CDR3 sequences, 15% to 20% seen once. This clonotype was seen at least ten times. Its antigen is unidentified.

This chain connects TRBV20-1 to TRBJ2-3; no definite D call. This TCR was sampled from a young woman with Graves' ophthalmopathy. The sample was blood. CDR3 DNA sequence: TGCAGTGCTAGACTTCTAGAGCCCACAGATACGCAGTATTTT. It codes for CSARLLEPTDTQYF.